These T cell receptor beta chains were read from a single sample in a study of T cell responses to AZD1222 COVID-19 vaccine. Sequenced by immunoSEQ multiplex PCR; TCRdb stores in-frame clones only, minus some. Of 90,000 to 120,000 clones in the sample, roughly 90% are singletons; the top ten hold 1% to 1.5%. This specimen consisted of peripheral blood, obtained on day 0 of AZD1222 vaccination. The receptors shown here come from an adult in good health. The CDR3 runs from the conserved cysteine through the conserved F or W. The order of the fields is CDR3 protein, CDR3 DNA, J gene, V gene, D gene, clone size. A D gene is named only where the DNA matches it firmly. Part of the rows lack a size; the others show once, few, many or a class for expanded clones.

CDR3aa: CASSFPQGPRNEQFF; CDR3nt: TGTGCCAGCAGTTTTCCACAGGGGCCGCGCAATGAGCAGTTCTTC; j_gene: TRBJ2-1; v_gene: TRBV27; d_gene: TRBD1; abundance: NA
CDR3aa: CASSMGPATNEKLFF; CDR3nt: TGTGCCAGCAGCATGGGGCCCGCAACTAATGAAAAACTGTTTTTT; j_gene: TRBJ1-4; v_gene: TRBV9; d_gene: NA; abundance: NA
CDR3aa: CASSSGQGAGKLFF; CDR3nt: TGTGCCAGCAGCTCGGGACAGGGGGCCGGAAAACTGTTTTTT; j_gene: TRBJ1-4; v_gene: TRBV7-9; d_gene: TRBD1; abundance: NA
CDR3aa: CASSPPVGTQYF; CDR3nt: TGTGCCAGCAGTCCCCCCGTGGGAACCCAGTACTTC; j_gene: TRBJ2-5; v_gene: TRBV6-2/TRBV6-3; d_gene: NA; abundance: NA
CDR3aa: CASSPGTGGTNCFF; CDR3nt: NA; j_gene: TRBJ1-4; v_gene: TRBV18; d_gene: NA; abundance: NA
CDR3aa: CASSWEGPNTGELFF; CDR3nt: TGTGCCAGCAGTTGGGAGGGGCCGAACACCGGGGAGCTGTTTTTT; j_gene: TRBJ2-2; v_gene: TRBV6-2/TRBV6-3; d_gene: TRBD2; abundance: NA
CDR3aa: CASSQGLGSRTEAFF; CDR3nt: TGTGCCAGTAGTCAGGGTCTGGGGTCGAGAACTGAAGCTTTCTTT; j_gene: TRBJ1-1; v_gene: TRBV19; d_gene: NA; abundance: once
CDR3aa: CASTGGPYNEQFF; CDR3nt: TGCGCCAGTACAGGGGGACCCTACAATGAGCAGTTCTTC; j_gene: TRBJ2-1; v_gene: TRBV10-2; d_gene: TRBD1; abundance: NA
CDR3aa: CASSLGGLAGHNEQFF; CDR3nt: TGTGCCAGCAGCTTAGGGGGTTTAGCGGGCCACAATGAGCAGTTCTTC; j_gene: TRBJ2-1; v_gene: TRBV11-2; d_gene: TRBD2; abundance: NA
CDR3aa: CATSGATDYGYTF; CDR3nt: TGTGCCACCAGCGGGGCGACTGACTATGGCTACACCTTC; j_gene: TRBJ1-2; v_gene: TRBV24-1; d_gene: NA; abundance: NA
CDR3aa: CASGPSYEQYF; CDR3nt: TGTGCCAGCGGACCTTCCTACGAGCAGTACTTC; j_gene: TRBJ2-7; v_gene: TRBV6-6; d_gene: NA; abundance: NA
CDR3aa: CASSLRLAGYNEQFF; CDR3nt: TGTGCCAGCAGCTTACGACTAGCGGGATACAATGAGCAGTTCTTC; j_gene: TRBJ2-1; v_gene: TRBV7-9; d_gene: TRBD2; abundance: once